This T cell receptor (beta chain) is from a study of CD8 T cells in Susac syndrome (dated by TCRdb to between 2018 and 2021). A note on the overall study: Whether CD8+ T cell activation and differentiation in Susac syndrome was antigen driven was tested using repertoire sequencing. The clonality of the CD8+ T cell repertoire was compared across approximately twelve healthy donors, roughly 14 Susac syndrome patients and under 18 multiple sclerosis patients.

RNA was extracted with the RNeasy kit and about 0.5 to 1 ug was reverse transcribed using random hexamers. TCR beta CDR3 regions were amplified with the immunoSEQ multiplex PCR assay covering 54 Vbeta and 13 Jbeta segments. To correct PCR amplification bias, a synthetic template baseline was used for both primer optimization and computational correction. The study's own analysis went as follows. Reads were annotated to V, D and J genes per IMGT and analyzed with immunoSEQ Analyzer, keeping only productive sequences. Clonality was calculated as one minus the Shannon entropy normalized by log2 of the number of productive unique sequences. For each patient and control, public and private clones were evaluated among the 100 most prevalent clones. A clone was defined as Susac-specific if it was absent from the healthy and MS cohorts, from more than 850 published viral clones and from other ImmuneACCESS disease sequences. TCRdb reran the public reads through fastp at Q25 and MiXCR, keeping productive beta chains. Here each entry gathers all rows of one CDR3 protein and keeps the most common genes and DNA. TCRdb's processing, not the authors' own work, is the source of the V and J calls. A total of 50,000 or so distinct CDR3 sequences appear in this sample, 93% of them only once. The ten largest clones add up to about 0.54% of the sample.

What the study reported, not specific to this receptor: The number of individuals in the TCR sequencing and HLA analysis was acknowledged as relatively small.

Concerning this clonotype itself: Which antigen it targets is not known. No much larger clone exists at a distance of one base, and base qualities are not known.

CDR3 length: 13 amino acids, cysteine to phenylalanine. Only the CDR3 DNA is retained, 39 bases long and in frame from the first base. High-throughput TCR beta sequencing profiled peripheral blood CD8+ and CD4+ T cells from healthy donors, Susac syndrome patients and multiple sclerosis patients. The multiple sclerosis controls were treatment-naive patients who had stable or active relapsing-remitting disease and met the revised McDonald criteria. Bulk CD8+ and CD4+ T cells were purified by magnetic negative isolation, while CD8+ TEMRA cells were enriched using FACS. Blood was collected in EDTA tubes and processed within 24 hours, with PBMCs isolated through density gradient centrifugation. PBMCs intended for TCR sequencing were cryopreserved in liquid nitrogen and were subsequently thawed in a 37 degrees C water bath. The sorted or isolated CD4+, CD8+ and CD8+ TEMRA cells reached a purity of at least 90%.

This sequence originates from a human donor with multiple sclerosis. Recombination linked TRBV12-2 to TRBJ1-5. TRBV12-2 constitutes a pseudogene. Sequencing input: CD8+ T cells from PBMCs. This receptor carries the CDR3 CASRLRPAKPQHF. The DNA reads TGTGCAAGTCGCTTACGGCCTGCGAAGCCCCAGCATTTT.